These 30 T cell receptor beta chains originate from one sample sequenced in a study of cytomegalovirus exposure and HLA in healthy donors listed by TCRdb under 2017. The receptor library was made with the immunoSEQ multiplex PCR assay. For the multiplex PCR, a mixture combining 60 forward primers for TCR Vbeta segments and 13 reverse primers for TCR Jbeta segments was used. This is the immuneACCESS table as TCRdb keeps it, with only in-frame sequences that have V and J called. A part of the clones is gone; compared with another copy, unresolved V genes explain less than half, and the rest is unexplained. This sample's table lists 150,000 to 200,000 clones. The biggest ten clones account for 6.5% of the sample. Source material: PBMCs. The receptors derive from a young man in good health and CMV-seronegative.

This rearrangement joins TRBV7-2 to TRBJ1-2; perhaps TRBD1 as D (5 bases). The CDR3 runs to 14 residues. V was cut by 4 bases and J by 2 bases, with 11 bases left in between. Germline loops: CDR1 SGHTA, CDR2 FQGNSA. The CDR3, as DNA: TGTGCCAGCAGCTCAGGGAAGTCCAACTATGGCTACACCTTC. It specifies CASSSGKSNYGYTF.

The gene calls are TRBV7-8 and TRBJ2-3; TRBD2 matches 9 bases. CDR1 SGHVS and CDR2 FQNEAQ come from the germline V gene. The CDR3 extends over 13 amino acids. CDR3 DNA sequence: TGTGGGGTGGCGGGGGGGCTTGGAGATACGCAGTATTTT. Translation gives CGVAGGLGDTQYF. Supplemented by reference TRBV7-8 and TRBJ2-3, the full variable domain reads GAGVSQSPRYKVAKRGQDVALRCDPISGHVSLFWYQQALGQGPEFLTYFQNEAQLDKSGLPSDRFFAERPEGSVSTLKIQRTQQEDSAVYLCGVAGGLGDTQYFGPGTRLTVL.

This chain joins TRBV28 and TRBJ2-7; tentatively, D is TRBD1 (6 bases). Germline CDR1 reads MDHEN; CDR2 reads SYDVKM. V was trimmed by 10 bases and J by 7 bases, leaving 26 bases between them. There are 15 residues in the CDR3. CDR3 bases: TGTGCCACCTTATCCGGACAGTACGGAACTTCGGAGCAGTACTTC. It encodes CATLSGQYGTSEQYF.

This chain connects TRBV5-6 to TRBJ2-5; tentatively, D is TRBD2 (5 bases). Germline-derived CDR1 and CDR2 are SGHDT and YYEEEE. The CDR3 is 16 residues long. V lost 3 bases and J lost 5, with 20 bases in between. CDR3 nucleotides: TGTGCCAGCAGCTGGGGAGTGCAGAGGGTTATCGAGACCCAGTACTTC. Encoded protein: CASSWGVQRVIETQYF. The whole variable domain, filled in from reference TRBV5-6 and TRBJ2-5, reads DAGVTQSPTHLIKTRGQQVTLRCSPKSGHDTVSWYQQALGQGPQFIFQYYEEEERQRGNFPDRFSGHQFPNYSSELNVNALLLGDSALYLCASSWGVQRVIETQYFGPGTRLLVL.

The chain uses TRBV19 and TRBJ2-3; TRBD2 aligns across 7 bases. CDR1 is LNHDA, CDR2 SQIVND, per germline (reference sequence). With 3 bases clipped from V and 0 bases from J, the junction kept 0 bases outside the gene matches. The CDR3 contains 14 residues. This chain's CDR3 is CASSIGGSTDTQYF. The CDR3 DNA sequence: TGTGCCAGTAGTATCGGGGGGAGCACAGATACGCAGTATTTT.

The gene calls are TRBV15 and TRBJ1-2; TRBD1 aligns across 11 bases. Trimming cost V 2 bases and J 4 bases; bases outside gene matches: 12. CDR3 length equals 18 residues. The germline V gene encodes CDR1 LNHNV and CDR2 YYDKDF (reference sequence). CDR3 sequence reads: CATSRPRDRGEMAYGYTF. DNA for the CDR3: TGTGCCACCAGCAGACCCAGGGACAGGGGGGAAATGGCCTATGGCTACACCTTC. Drawing the rest from reference TRBV15 and TRBJ1-2, the complete variable domain is DAMVIQNPRYQVTQFGKPVTLSCSQTLNHNVMYWYQQKSSQAPKLLFHYYDKDFNNEADTPDNFQSRRPNTSFCFLDIRSPGLGDTAMYLCATSRPRDRGEMAYGYTFGSGTRLTVV.

The genes are TRBV19 and TRBJ1-3; 9 positions match TRBD1. The V gene end was trimmed by 7 bases and the J gene end by 0 bases; junction bases not matched to a gene: 13. Germline CDR1 LNHDA, CDR2 SQIVND (reference sequence). This CDR3 has 18 amino acids. The CDR3 DNA follows: TGTGCCAGTACCAAGGGGGGACAGGGATTGAGCTCTGGAAACACCATATATTTT. This translates into CASTKGGQGLSSGNTIYF.

V usage is TRBV6-6 and J usage is TRBJ2-1, with 12 bases lining up with TRBD1. The germline V gene has CDR1 MNHNY and CDR2 SVGAGI (reference sequence). This CDR3 contains 15 residues. Losses at the gene ends were 7 bases for V and 9 bases for J; bases not matched to a gene: 10. CDR3 amino acids: CASTNLRDRGREQFF. The CDR3 bases are TGTGCCAGCACCAACCTCCGGGACAGGGGGCGTGAGCAGTTCTTC.

V and J are TRBV10-1 and TRBJ2-2; 10 nucleotides align to TRBD2. After removal of 1 base from V and 1 base from J, the junction contained 0 bases not matched to a gene. The CDR3 extends over 16 amino acids. CDR1 is WNHNN and CDR2 is SYGVQD in the germline V gene (reference sequence). The CDR3 region has the DNA TGCGCCAGCAGTGAGTGGACTAGCGGGAACACCGGGGAGCTGTTTTTT. Its translation is CASSEWTSGNTGELFF.

This chain connects TRBV5-8 to TRBJ1-1; D unresolved. Trimming removed 0 bases from V and 0 bases from J, with 9 bases in between. CDR3 length: 15 residues. The germline V gene has CDR1 SGHTS and CDR2 YDEGEE. CDR3 loop: CASSLVGGMNTEAFF. The CDR3 DNA is TGTGCCAGCAGCTTGGTCGGAGGAATGAACACTGAAGCTTTCTTT. The full variable domain, its missing parts supplied by reference TRBV5-8 and TRBJ1-1, is EAGVTQSPTHLIKTRGQQATLRCSPISGHTSVYWYQQALGLGLQFLLWYDEGEERNRGNFPPRFSGRQFPNYSSELNVNALELEDSALYLCASSLVGGMNTEAFFGQGTRLTVV.

Points on this clone: Other DNA variants within this sample encode the same CDR3. The genes are TRBV6-5 and TRBJ1-1, with D maybe TRBD1 (6 bases). This CDR3 is built from 15 residues. The ends were cut back, 8 bases at V and 4 bases at J, with 20 bases in the middle. Germline loops: CDR1 MNHEY, CDR2 SVGAGI. CDR3 in amino acids: CASARRTGFGTEAFF. The DNA for the CDR3 is TGTGCCAGCGCACGCCGAACAGGGTTTGGCACTGAAGCTTTCTTT.

CDR3 sequence reads: CASRKQGQETQYF. Here the CDR3 DNA reads TGTGCCAGCAGGAAACAGGGACAAGAGACCCAGTACTTC. V and J are TRBV4-2 and TRBJ2-5; maybe TRBD1 (6 bases). The CDR3 totals 13 residues. Germline V gene sequence: CDR1 LGHNA, CDR2 YNFKEQ. Deletions cut 6 bases from V and 2 bases from J, with 10 bases between.

This chain joins TRBV29-1 and TRBJ1-2; D is perhaps TRBD1 (6 bases). Germline V lookup: CDR1 SQVTM, CDR2 ANQGSEA. The CDR3 consists of 13 residues. V lost 7 bases to trimming and J lost 0 bases, with 12 bases between them. CDR3 bases: TGCAGCGACTTACAGGGAGCTAACTATGGCTACACCTTC. Translation gives CSDLQGANYGYTF.

This chain uses TRBV2 with TRBJ2-2; TRBD2 might be the D (5 bases). The V gene lost 7 bases and the J gene lost 5 bases, with 14 bases spanning the gap. The CDR3 runs 14 residues. Per the germline V gene, CDR1 is SNHLY and CDR2 is FYNNEI. CDR3 sequence (DNA): TGTGCCAGCACCCAAGGTAGCGTTACCGGGGAGCTGTTTTTT. This encodes CASTQGSVTGELFF.

The V call is TRBV6-5, the J call TRBJ1-1; 7 nucleotides match TRBD1. CDR1 MNHEY and CDR2 SVGAGI come from the germline V gene. CDR3 length: 13 residues. Trimming removed 6 bases from V and 4 bases from J; junction bases left unmatched: 5. DNA of the CDR3: TGTGCCAGCAGACAACAGGGGATCACTGAAGCTTTCTTT. It translates to CASRQQGITEAFF.

V gene TRBV11-3 combines with J gene TRBJ2-2, with 7 nucleotides matching TRBD2. Per germline, CDR1 SGHNT and CDR2 YENEEA. This CDR3 region has 15 residues. V lost 2 bases and J lost 3; bases outside the gene matches: 3. The CDR3 coding sequence is TGTGCCAGCAGCTTACGGGGGGTCTACACCGGGGAGCTGTTTTTT. This sequence encodes CASSLRGVYTGELFF.

The chain combines TRBV27 with TRBJ2-1, with TRBD1 matching over 9 bases. This CDR3 region has 15 residues. V trimming: 6 bases; J trimming: 0 bases; junction bases outside the gene matches: 3. Germline V gives CDR1 MNHEY, CDR2 SMNVEV (reference sequence). The CDR3, as DNA: TGTGCCAGCAGGACAGGGGGGAGCTCCTACAATGAGCAGTTCTTC. It yields the protein CASRTGGSSYNEQFF.

J is TRBJ2-3 and V is TRBV9; TRBD2 agrees at 13 bases. CDR1 and CDR2 from the germline V gene are SGDLS and YYNGEE. This CDR3 is built from 15 residues. Trimming cost V 3 bases and J 7 bases; bases outside gene matches: 5. The CDR3 is CASSETSGGPYTQYF. The DNA for the CDR3 is TGTGCCAGCAGCGAGACTAGCGGGGGGCCTTATACGCAGTATTTT.

This chain uses TRBV30 with TRBJ1-2; D gene ambiguous. The germline V gene has CDR1 GTSNPN and CDR2 SVGIG (reference sequence). The ends were cut back, 0 bases at V and 4 bases at J, with 6 bases in the middle. CDR3 length: 12 residues. The CDR3: CAWSVHSYGYTF. The CDR3 DNA follows: TGTGCCTGGAGTGTACACAGCTATGGCTACACCTTC.

The chain employs TRBV28 and TRBJ1-1; 9 bases map to TRBD1. Germline values: CDR1 MDHEN, CDR2 SYDVKM. CDR3 size: 14 residues. Trimming removed 6 bases from V and 3 bases from J; junction bases left unmatched: 5. CDR3: CASRTGQGYTEAFF. The CDR3 nucleotides read TGTGCCAGCAGGACCGGACAGGGGTACACTGAAGCTTTCTTT.

The chain employs TRBV7-9 and TRBJ2-2, with D tentatively TRBD1 (5 bases). Trimming shortened V by 11 bases and J by 3 bases, and 19 bases separated the two germline ends. CDR1 is SEHNR, CDR2 FQNEAQ, per germline (reference sequence). The CDR3 spans 15 residues. CDR3 nucleotides: TGTGCCCCGGATGCCGCAGGACAAGACACCGGGGAGCTGTTTTTT. Translated, it gives CAPDAAGQDTGELFF.

The chain links TRBV7-2 to TRBJ2-2; 8 nucleotides agree with TRBD2. The CDR3 is 15 amino acids. The ends lost 3 bases at V and 9 bases at J; junction bases unmatched: 9. CDR1 and CDR2 from the germline V gene are SGHTA and FQGNSA. CDR3 sequence: CASSLSGGSDWELFF. The CDR3 DNA follows: TGTGCCAGCAGCTTGAGCGGGGGCTCGGACTGGGAGCTGTTTTTT.

The chain joins TRBV27 to TRBJ2-5; 14 positions agree with TRBD2. CDR1 is MNHEY and CDR2 is SMNVEV in the germline V gene (reference sequence). V lost 1 base and J lost 4; bases outside the gene matches: 8. The length of the CDR3 is 18 residues. CDR3 in DNA: TGTGCCAGCAGTTTATGGGGACTAGCGGGAGTTCTTCGAGAGACCCAGTACTTC. This codes for CASSLWGLAGVLRETQYF.

The rearrangement links TRBV28 to TRBJ2-7; D perhaps matches TRBD1 (5 bases). The CDR3 is 15 residues long. Trimming pared 4 bases from V and 4 bases from J, leaving 17 bases between. Germline V lookup: CDR1 MDHEN, CDR2 SYDVKM. The CDR3 here is CASSSLGLRSYEQYF. The CDR3 DNA sequence: TGTGCCAGCAGTTCCCTGGGGCTGCGAAGTTACGAGCAGTACTTC.

This rearrangement joins TRBV6-5 to TRBJ2-5, with TRBD1 identical over 7 bases. Germline lookup yields CDR1 MNHEY and CDR2 SVGAGI. V was clipped by 8 bases and J by 4 bases; unmatched bases: 10. This CDR3 comprises 14 residues. The CDR3 region has the DNA TGTGCCAGCCGCCCGACAGGGATAGGAGAGACCCAGTACTTC. Amino acid sequence: CASRPTGIGETQYF.

V gene TRBV2 combines with J gene TRBJ2-7; 10 positions agree with TRBD2. With 6 bases clipped from V and 6 bases from J, the junction kept 2 bases outside the gene matches. CDR1 SNHLY and CDR2 FYNNEI come from the germline V gene. The CDR3 sequence is 12 residues long. The CDR3: CASRLAGVEQYF. The CDR3 DNA follows: TGTGCCAGCAGGCTAGCGGGAGTCGAGCAGTACTTC.

The rearrangement links TRBV15 to TRBJ2-7; D is unclear. This CDR3 has 12 residues. Germline loops: CDR1 LNHNV, CDR2 YYDKDF (reference sequence). The ends were cut back, 6 bases at V and 2 bases at J, with 8 bases in the middle. The CDR3 nucleotides are TGTGCCACCAGTACTACGGCCTACGAGCAGTACTTC. Its translation is CATSTTAYEQYF.

The CDR3 sequence: CASSVIGAGNAHEQFF. The CDR3 region has the DNA TGTGCCAGCAGCGTTATAGGGGCGGGAAACGCCCATGAGCAGTTCTTC. The chain couples TRBV7-2 to TRBJ2-1, with D perhaps TRBD2 (6 bases). Trimming stripped 5 bases from V and 8 bases from J, with 22 bases between. The CDR3 loop spans 16 amino acids. Germline V CDR1 and CDR2: SGHTA, FQGNSA.

V is TRBV10-3 and J is TRBJ2-1; 13 positions match TRBD2. The CDR3 extends over 14 amino acids. Germline V gives CDR1 ENHRY, CDR2 SYGVKD. J lost 8 bases, V lost 11 bases, and 9 bases had no gene match. DNA of the CDR3: TGTGCCCTACGTAGGACTAGCGGGAGCGATGAGCAGTTCTTC. Its protein product is CALRRTSGSDEQFF.

The rearrangement links TRBV7-9 to TRBJ2-7; 9 bases are a match to TRBD2. This CDR3 has 15 amino acids. Germline CDR1 is SEHNR and CDR2 is FQNEAQ (reference sequence). Losses at the gene ends were 1 base for V and 7 bases for J; bases not matched to a gene: 8. CDR3 DNA: TGTGCCAGCAGCTTAGAGGGCGGGAGGGCAAATGAGCAGTACTTC. Protein product: CASSLEGGRANEQYF. Looking up the rest from reference TRBV7-9 and TRBJ2-7 gives the full variable domain: DTGVSQNPRHKITKRGQNVTFRCDPISEHNRLYWYRQTLGQGPEFLTYFQNEAQLEKSRLLSDRFSAERPKGSFSTLEIQRTEQGDSAMYLCASSLEGGRANEQYFGPGTRLTVT.